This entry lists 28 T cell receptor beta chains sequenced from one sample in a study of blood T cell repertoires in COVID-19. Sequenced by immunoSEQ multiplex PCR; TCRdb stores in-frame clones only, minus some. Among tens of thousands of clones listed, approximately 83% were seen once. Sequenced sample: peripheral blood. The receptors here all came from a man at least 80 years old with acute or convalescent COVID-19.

The CDR3 region has the DNA TGTGCCAGCAGCTTAGGCCGGCTAGCGGGAGTAGAGACCCAGTACTTC. Translated, it gives CASSLGRLAGVETQYF. The chain recombines TRBV11-3 with TRBJ2-5, with TRBD2 matching 10 bases. V lost 1 base to trimming and J lost 4 bases; unmatched junction nucleotides: 6. The CDR3 has 16 residues. Germline CDR1 reads SGHNT; CDR2 reads YENEEA.

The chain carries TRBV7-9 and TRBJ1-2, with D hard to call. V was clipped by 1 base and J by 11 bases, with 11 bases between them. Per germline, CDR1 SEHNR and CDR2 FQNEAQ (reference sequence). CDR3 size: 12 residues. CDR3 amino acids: CASSLEDTSYTF. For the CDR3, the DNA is TGTGCCAGCAGCTTAGAAGACACAAGTTACACCTTC.

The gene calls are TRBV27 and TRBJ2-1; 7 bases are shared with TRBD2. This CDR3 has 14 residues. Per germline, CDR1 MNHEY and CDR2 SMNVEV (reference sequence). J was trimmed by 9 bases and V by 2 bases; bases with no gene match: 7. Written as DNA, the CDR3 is TGTGCCAGCAGTTTAAGGGGCGGGGGAGGTGAGCAGTTCTTC. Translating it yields CASSLRGGGGEQFF.

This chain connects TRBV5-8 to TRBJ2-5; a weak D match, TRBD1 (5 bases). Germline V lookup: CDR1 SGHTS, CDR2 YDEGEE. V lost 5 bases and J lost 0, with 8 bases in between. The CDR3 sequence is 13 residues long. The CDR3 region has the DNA TGTGCCAGCAGGAACAGGTACCAAGAGACCCAGTACTTC. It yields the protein CASRNRYQETQYF.

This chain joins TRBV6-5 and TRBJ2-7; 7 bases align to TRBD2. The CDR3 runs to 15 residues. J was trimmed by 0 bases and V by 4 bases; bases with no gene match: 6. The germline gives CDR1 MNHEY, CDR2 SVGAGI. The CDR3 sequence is CASSSPRGGSYEQYF. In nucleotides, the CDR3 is TGTGCCAGCAGTTCCCCACGCGGGGGCTCCTACGAGCAGTACTTC.

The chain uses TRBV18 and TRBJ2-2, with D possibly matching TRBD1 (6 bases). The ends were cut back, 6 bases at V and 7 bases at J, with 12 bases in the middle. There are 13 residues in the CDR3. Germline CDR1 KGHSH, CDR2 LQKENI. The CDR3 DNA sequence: TGTGCCAGCTCGTCCGGACAGCGCGGGGAGCTGTTTTTT. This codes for CASSSGQRGELFF. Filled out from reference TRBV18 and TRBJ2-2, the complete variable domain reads NAGVMQNPRHLVRRRGQEARLRCSPMKGHSHVYWYRQLPEEGLKFMVYLQKENIIDESGMPKERFSAEFPKEGPSILRIQQVVRGDSAAYFCASSSGQRGELFFGEGSRLTVL.

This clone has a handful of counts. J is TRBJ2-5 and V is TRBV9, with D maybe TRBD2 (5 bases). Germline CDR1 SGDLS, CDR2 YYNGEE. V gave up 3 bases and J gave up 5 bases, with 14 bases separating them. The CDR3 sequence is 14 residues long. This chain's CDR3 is CASSAGVGKETQYF. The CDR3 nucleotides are TGTGCCAGCAGCGCCGGGGTAGGGAAGGAGACCCAGTACTTC.

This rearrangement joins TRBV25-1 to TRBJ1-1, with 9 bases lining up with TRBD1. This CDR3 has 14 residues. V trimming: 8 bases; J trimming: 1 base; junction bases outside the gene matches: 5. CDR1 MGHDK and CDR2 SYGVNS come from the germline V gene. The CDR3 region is CASGGQGSNTEAFF. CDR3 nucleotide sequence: TGTGCCAGCGGGGGACAGGGCTCGAACACTGAAGCTTTCTTT.

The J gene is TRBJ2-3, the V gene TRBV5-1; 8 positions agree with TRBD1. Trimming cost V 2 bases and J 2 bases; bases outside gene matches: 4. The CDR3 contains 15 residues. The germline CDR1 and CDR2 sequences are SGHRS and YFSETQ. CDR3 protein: CASSFRTGTTDTQYF. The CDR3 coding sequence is TGCGCCAGCAGCTTTAGGACAGGGACCACAGATACGCAGTATTTT.

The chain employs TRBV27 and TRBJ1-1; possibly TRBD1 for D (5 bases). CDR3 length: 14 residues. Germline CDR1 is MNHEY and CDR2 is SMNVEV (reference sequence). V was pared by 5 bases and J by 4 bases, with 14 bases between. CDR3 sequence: CASSRQRSITEAFF. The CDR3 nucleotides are TGTGCCAGCAGTAGACAGCGTAGTATCACTGAAGCTTTCTTT.

CDR3 amino acids: CAWIRQWNEQYF. The CDR3 nucleotides read TGTGCCTGGATTAGACAGTGGAACGAGCAGTACTTC. The chain carries TRBV30 and TRBJ2-7, with a tentative D call TRBD1 (5 bases). The CDR3 sequence is 12 residues long. The V gene lost 4 bases and the J gene lost 5 bases, with 12 bases spanning the gap. Germline lookup yields CDR1 GTSNPN and CDR2 SVGIG (reference sequence).

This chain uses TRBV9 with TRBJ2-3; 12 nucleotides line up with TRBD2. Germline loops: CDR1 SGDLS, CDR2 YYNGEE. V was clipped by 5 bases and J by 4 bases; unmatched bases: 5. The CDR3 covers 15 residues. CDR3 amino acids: CASSDRTSGADTQYF. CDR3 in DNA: TGTGCCAGCAGTGATAGGACTAGCGGGGCAGATACGCAGTATTTT.

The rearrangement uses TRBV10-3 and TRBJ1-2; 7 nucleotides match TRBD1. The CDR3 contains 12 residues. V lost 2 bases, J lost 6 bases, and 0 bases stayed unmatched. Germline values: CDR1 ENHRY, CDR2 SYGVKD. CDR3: CAISETGDGYTF. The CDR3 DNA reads TGTGCCATCAGTGAGACAGGGGATGGCTACACCTTC.

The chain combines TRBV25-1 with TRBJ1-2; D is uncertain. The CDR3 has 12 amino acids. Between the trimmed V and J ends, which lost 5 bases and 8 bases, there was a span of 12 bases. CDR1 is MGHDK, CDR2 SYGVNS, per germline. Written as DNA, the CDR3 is TGTGCCAGCAGTCCCCCAGTCGGGGGCTACACCTTC. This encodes CASSPPVGGYTF.

CDR3 in DNA: TGTGCCAGCAGTTACGCGGCGGAAAGGGGATACAATGAGCAGTTCTTC. This gives the protein CASSYAAERGYNEQFF. The chain is built from TRBV6-6 and TRBJ2-1, with D possibly TRBD1 on 5 matching bases. With 2 bases removed from V and 4 bases from J, the gap between germline ends came to 15 bases. The CDR3 is made up of 16 amino acids. From germline, CDR1 is MNHNY and CDR2 SVGAGI (reference sequence).

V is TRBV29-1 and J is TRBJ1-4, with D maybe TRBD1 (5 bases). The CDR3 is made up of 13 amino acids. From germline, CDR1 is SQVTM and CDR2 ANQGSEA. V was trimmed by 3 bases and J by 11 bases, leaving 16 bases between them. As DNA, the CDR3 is TGCAGCGTTGAGATGAACAGGTCGAGGAAACTGTTTTTT. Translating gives CSVEMNRSRKLFF.

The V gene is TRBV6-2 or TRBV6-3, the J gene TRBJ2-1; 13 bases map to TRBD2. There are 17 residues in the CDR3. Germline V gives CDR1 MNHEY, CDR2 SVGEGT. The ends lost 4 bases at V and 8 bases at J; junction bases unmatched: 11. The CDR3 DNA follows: TGTGCCAGCAGTTTCTATCGGACTAGCGGGAGTTCCGATGAGCAGTTCTTC. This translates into CASSFYRTSGSSDEQFF.

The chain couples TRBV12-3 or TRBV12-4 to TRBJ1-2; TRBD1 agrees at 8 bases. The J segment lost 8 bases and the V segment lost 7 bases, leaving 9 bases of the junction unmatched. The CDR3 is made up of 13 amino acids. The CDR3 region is CASKHPRGQGYTF. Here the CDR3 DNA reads TGTGCCAGCAAACACCCCAGGGGGCAAGGCTACACCTTC.

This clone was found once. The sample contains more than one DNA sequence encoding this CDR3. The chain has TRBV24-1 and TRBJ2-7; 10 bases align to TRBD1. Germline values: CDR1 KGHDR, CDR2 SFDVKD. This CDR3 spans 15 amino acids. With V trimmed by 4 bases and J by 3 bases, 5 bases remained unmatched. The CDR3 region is CATSDPGQGNYEQYF. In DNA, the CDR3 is TGTGCCACCAGTGACCCGGGACAGGGGAACTACGAGCAGTACTTC.

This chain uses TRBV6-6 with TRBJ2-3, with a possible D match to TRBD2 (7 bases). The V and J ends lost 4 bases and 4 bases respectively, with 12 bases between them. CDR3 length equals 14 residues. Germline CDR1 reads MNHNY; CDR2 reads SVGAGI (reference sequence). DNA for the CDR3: TGTGCCAGCAGTTGGGGGGGGCAAGCAGATACGCAGTATTTT. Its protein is CASSWGGQADTQYF.

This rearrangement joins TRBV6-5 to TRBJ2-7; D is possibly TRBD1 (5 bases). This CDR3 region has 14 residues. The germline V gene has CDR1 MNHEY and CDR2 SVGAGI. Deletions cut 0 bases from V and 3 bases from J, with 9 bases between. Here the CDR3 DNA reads TGTGCCAGCAGTTACTCTCATGACAGCTACGAGCAGTACTTC. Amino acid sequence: CASSYSHDSYEQYF.

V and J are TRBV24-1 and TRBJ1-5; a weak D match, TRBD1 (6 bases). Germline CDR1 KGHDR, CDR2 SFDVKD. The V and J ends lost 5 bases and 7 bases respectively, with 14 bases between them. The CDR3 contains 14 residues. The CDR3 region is CATSGGGANQPQHF. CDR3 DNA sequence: TGTGCCACCAGTGGGGGGGGCGCAAACCAGCCCCAGCATTTT.

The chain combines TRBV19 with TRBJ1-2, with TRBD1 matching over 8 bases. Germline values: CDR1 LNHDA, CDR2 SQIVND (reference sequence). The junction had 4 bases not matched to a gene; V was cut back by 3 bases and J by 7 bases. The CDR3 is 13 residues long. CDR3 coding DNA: TGTGCCAGTAGTATCCGGGACAGGCCTGGCTACACCTTC. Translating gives CASSIRDRPGYTF.

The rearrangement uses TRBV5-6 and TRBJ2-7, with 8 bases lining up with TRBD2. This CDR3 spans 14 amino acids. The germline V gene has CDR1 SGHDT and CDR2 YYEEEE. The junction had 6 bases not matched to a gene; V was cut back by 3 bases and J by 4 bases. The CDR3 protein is CASSWSGRRYEQYF. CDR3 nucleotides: TGTGCCAGCAGCTGGAGCGGGAGAAGGTACGAGCAGTACTTC.

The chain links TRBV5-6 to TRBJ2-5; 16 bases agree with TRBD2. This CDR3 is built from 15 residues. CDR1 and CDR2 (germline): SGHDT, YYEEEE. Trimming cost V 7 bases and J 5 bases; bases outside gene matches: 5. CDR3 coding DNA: TGTGCCAGCGGGACTAGCGGGAGGGCAGGCGAGACCCAGTACTTC. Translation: CASGTSGRAGETQYF.

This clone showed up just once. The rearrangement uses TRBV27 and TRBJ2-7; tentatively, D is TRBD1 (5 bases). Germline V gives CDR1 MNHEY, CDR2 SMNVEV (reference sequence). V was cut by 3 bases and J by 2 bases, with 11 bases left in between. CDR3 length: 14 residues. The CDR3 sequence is CASSFQARAYEQYF. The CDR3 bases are TGTGCCAGCAGTTTTCAGGCCAGGGCCTACGAGCAGTACTTC.

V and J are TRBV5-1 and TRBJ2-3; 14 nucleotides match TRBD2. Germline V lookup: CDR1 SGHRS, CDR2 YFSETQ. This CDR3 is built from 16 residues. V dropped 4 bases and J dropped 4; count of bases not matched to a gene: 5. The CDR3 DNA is TGCGCCAGCAGCCCCGGGACTAGCGGGAGTGCAGATACGCAGTATTTT. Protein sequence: CASSPGTSGSADTQYF.

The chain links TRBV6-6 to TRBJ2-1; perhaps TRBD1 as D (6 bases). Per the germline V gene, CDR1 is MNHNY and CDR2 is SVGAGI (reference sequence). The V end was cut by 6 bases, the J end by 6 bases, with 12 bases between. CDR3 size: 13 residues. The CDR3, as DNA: TGTGCCAGCAGACCTGGGACAACCAATGAGCAGTTCTTC. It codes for CASRPGTTNEQFF.